These 7 T cell receptor beta chains came from one sample sequenced in a study of blood T cells in healthy people across ages. It was with a sample-barcoded 5' primer and a J-beta primer mix that a second PCR of about 6 to 12 cycles was run. From the 5' RACE reads, TCRdb called clonotypes with MiXCR, one entry per CDR3 protein. The sample carries roughly 730,000 distinct CDR3 sequences, about 56% recorded once. Sequencing was carried out using blood. These receptors were taken from a man aged 35-49 years in good health.

J is TRBJ1-2 and V is TRBV14; a weak D match, TRBD1 (5 bases). V was clipped by 2 bases and J by 7 bases, with 20 bases between them. CDR3 size: 16 residues. CDR1 and CDR2 (germline): SGHDN, FVKESK. CDR3 DNA: TGTGCCAGCAGCCAAACCGGGAGCGACACTAGGGGTGGCTACACCTTC. This sequence encodes CASSQTGSDTRGGYTF.

V usage is TRBV9 and J usage is TRBJ1-4; D is ambiguous. Trimming took off 4 bases at V and 1 base at J, with 8 bases between the two ends. Germline V CDR1 and CDR2: SGDLS, YYNGEE. This CDR3 region has 14 residues. The DNA of the CDR3 is TGTGCCAGCAGCCCCGGGCTAACTAATGAAAAACTGTTTTTT. Protein sequence: CASSPGLTNEKLFF.

The chain couples TRBV21-1 to TRBJ2-5; the listed D gene, TRBD1, was not tested against the DNA. TRBV21-1 is assigned pseudogene status. CDR3 length equals 15 residues. The CDR3 DNA sequence: TGTGCCAGCAGCAAAGGGAAGACAGAGCAAGAGACCCAGTACTTC. As protein: CASSKGKTEQETQYF.

The CDR3 protein is CSASREQQIQYF. In nucleotides, the CDR3 is TGCAGTGCTAGTAGGGAACAACAAATTCAGTACTTC. This chain uses TRBV20-1 with TRBJ2-4; D ambiguous. Germline-derived CDR1 and CDR2 are DFQATT and SNEGSKA (reference sequence). The CDR3 totals 12 residues. V was pared by 3 bases and J by 10 bases, with 13 bases between.

The chain uses TRBV28 and TRBJ1-2, with no clear D. Germline CDR1 reads MDHEN; CDR2 reads SYDVKM. The CDR3 totals 16 residues. V dropped 6 bases and J dropped 4 bases, with 21 bases sitting between them. CDR3 sequence (DNA): TGTGCCAGCAGCAACCCTGGTGTGGGCCCCACCTATGGCTACACCTTC. Translation: CASSNPGVGPTYGYTF.

The gene calls are TRBV11-3 and TRBJ2-2; 9 nucleotides agree with TRBD2. V dropped 5 bases and J dropped 0; count of bases not matched to a gene: 19. The CDR3 runs 21 residues. CDR1 is SGHNT, CDR2 YENEEA, per germline. The CDR3 sequence is CASSPRIGASGAFANTGELFF. The DNA for the CDR3 is TGTGCCAGCAGCCCGCGAATAGGGGCTAGCGGGGCGTTCGCGAACACCGGGGAGCTGTTTTTT.

The V gene is TRBV6-1, the J gene TRBJ1-5; no reliable D call. The CDR3 consists of 14 residues. Per germline, CDR1 MNHNS and CDR2 SASEGT. V dropped 3 bases and J dropped 7 bases, with 13 bases sitting between them. The CDR3, as DNA: TGTGCCAGCAGTGATCGCGAGTTGTTCCAGCCCCAGCATTTT. Its translation is CASSDRELFQPQHF.